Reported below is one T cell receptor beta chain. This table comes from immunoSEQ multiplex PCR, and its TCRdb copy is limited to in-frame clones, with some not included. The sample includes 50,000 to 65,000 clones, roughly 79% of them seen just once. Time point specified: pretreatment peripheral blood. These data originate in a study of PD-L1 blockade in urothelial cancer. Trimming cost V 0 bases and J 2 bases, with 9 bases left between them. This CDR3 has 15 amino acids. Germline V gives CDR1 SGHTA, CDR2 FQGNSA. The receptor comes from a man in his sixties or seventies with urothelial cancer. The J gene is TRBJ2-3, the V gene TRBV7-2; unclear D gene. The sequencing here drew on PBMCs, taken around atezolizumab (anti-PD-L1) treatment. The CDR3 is CASSLALGPTDTQYF. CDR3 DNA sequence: TGTGCCAGCAGCTTAGCTCTAGGTCCCACAGATACGCAGTATTTT. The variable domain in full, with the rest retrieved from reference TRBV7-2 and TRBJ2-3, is GAGVSQSPSNKVTEKGKDVELRCDPISGHTALYWYRQSLGQGLEFLIYFQGNSAPDKSGLPSDRFSAERTGGSVSTLTIQRTQQEDSAVYLCASSLALGPTDTQYFGPGTRLTVL.